This T cell receptor beta chain was observed in a study of blood T cell repertoires in COVID-19. Study-wide context: Collection of acute and convalescent COVID-19 samples took place in the United States, Italy and Spain.

Assay: immunoSEQ multiplex PCR; the TCRdb copy retains only in-frame clones and omits some. This table holds around 470,000 clones, around 90% found once. Recovery among Cohort 3 donors was established by two negative PCRs, clearance, or symptom resolution. Losses at the gene ends were 4 bases for V and 7 bases for J; bases not matched to a gene: 4. This CDR3 spans 14 amino acids. Germline V gene sequence: CDR1 LGHDT, CDR2 YNNKEL (reference sequence). Sequencing was performed on PBMCs or T cells enriched from blood (not recorded which). This clonotype was obtained from a man between 18 and 35 years old who had recovered from COVID-19. The chain couples TRBV3-1 (or the pseudogene TRBV3-2) to TRBJ1-6; 7 bases are shared with TRBD1. CDR3 bases: TGTGCCAGCAGCCCGGGACAGCTCAATTCACCCCTCCACTTT. The encoded protein is CASSPGQLNSPLHF.